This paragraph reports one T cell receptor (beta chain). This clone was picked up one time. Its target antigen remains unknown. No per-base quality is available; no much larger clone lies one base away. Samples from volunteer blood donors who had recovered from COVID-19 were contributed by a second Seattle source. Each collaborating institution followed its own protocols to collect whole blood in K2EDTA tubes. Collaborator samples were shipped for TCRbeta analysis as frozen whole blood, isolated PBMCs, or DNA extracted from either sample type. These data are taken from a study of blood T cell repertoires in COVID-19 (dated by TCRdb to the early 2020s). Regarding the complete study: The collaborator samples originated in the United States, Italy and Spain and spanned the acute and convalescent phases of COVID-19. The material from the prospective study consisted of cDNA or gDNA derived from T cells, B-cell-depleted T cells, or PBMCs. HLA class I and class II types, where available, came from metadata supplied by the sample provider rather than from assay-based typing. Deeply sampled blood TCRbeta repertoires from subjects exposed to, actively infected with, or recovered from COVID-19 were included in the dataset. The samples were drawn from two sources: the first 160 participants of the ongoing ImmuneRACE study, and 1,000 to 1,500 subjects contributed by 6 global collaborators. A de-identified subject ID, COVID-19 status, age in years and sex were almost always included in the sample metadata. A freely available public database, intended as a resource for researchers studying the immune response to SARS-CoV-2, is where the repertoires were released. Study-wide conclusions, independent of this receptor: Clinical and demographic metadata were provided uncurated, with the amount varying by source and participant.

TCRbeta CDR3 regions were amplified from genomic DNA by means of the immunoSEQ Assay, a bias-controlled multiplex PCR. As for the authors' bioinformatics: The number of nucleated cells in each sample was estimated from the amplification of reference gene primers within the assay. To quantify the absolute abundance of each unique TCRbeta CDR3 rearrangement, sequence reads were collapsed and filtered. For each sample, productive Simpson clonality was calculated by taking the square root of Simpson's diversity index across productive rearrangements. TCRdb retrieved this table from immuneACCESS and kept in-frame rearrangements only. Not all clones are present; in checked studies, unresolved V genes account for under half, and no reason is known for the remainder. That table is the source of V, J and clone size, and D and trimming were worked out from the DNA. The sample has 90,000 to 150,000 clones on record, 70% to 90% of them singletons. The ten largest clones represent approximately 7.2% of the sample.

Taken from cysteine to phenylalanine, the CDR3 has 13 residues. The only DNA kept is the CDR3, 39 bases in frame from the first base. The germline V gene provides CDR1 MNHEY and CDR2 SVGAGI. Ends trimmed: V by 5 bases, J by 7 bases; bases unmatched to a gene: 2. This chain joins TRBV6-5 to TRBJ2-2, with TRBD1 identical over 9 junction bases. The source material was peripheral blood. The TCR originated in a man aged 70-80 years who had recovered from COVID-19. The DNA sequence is TGTGCCAGCAGTCGACAGGGGGGCGGGGAGCTGTTTTTT. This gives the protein CASSRQGGGELFF.